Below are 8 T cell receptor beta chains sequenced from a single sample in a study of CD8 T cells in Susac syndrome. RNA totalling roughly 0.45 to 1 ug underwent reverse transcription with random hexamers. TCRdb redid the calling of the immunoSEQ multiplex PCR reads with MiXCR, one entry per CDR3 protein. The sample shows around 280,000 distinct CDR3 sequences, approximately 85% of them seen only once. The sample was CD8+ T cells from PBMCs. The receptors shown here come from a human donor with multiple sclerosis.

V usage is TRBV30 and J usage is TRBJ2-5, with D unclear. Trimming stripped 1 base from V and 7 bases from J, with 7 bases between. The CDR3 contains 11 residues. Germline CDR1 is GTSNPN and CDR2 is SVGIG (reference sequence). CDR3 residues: CAWSAEGTQYF. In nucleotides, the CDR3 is TGTGCCTGGAGTGCGGAAGGGACCCAGTACTTC.

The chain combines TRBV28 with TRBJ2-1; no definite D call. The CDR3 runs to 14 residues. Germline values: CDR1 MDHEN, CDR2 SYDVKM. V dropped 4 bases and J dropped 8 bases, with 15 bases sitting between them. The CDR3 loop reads CASSSPSLLDEQFF. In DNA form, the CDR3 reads TGTGCCAGCAGTTCCCCCTCTCTATTGGATGAGCAGTTCTTC.

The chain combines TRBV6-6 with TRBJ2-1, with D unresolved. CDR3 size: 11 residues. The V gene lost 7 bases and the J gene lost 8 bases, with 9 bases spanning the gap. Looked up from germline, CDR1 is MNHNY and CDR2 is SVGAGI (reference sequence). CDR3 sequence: CASTSSHEQFF. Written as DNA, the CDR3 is TGTGCCAGCACCTCGAGCCATGAGCAGTTCTTC.

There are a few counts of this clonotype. The CDR3 is CASSVQADTQYF. As DNA, the CDR3 is TGTGCCAGCAGCGTACAGGCGGATACGCAGTATTTT. The V and J genes are TRBV9 and TRBJ2-3, with D hard to call. V was clipped by 1 base and J by 6 bases, with 6 bases between them. CDR3 length: 12 residues. Germline values: CDR1 SGDLS, CDR2 YYNGEE.

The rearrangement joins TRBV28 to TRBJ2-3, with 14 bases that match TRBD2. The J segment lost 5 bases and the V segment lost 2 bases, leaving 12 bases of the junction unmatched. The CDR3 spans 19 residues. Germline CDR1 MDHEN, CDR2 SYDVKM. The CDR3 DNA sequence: TGTGCCAGCAGTTTAAGAAGGCACAGACTAGCGGGAGGGGAAGATACGCAGTATTTT. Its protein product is CASSLRRHRLAGGEDTQYF.

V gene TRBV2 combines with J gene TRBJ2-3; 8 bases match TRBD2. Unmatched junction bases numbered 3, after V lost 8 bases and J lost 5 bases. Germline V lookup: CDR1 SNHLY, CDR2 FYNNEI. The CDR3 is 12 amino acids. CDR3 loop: CASPGGLDTQYF. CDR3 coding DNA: TGTGCCAGCCCGGGAGGGTTAGATACGCAGTATTTT.

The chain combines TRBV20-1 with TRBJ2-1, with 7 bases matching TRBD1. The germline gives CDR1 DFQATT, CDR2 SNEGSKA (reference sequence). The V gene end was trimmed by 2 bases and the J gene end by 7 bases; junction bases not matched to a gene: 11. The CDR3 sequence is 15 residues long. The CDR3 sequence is CSARSRQGSLNEQFF. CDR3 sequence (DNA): TGCAGTGCTAGATCTAGACAGGGAAGTCTTAATGAGCAGTTCTTC.

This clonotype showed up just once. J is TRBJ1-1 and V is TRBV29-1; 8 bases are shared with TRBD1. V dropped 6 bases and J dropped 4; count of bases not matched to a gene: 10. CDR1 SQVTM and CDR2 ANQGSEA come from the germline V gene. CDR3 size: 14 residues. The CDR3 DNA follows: TGCAGCGTCGACGGACAGGGATGGGGCACTGAAGCTTTCTTT. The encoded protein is CSVDGQGWGTEAFF.